This is a list of T cell receptor beta chains from one sample in a study of shared clonotypes between healthy human individuals. Some clones are missing from TCRdb's copy, which holds only in-frame ones; the method was immunoSEQ multiplex PCR. The table shows 450,000 to 500,000 clones, with 81% occurring only once. The source material was PBMCs. The receptors originated from a woman aged 40 to 49 in good health. Some clones in this sample may be carry-over from other donors' samples. The conserved cysteine and the conserved F or W are not part of the CDR3 here.

v_gene	j_gene	CDR3aa
TRBV18	TRBJ1-5	ASSWDRDNQPQH
TRBV2	TRBJ1-4	ASRLSGVPNEKLF
TRBV5-5	TRBJ1-4	ASSSTGHNEKLF
TRBV19	TRBJ2-2	ASSMTGAGELF
TRBV5-1	TRBJ1-1	ASSLGQGLGAF
TRBV27	TRBJ2-4	ASSLARAWDIQY
TRBV4-1	TRBJ2-5	ASSSVAGVQETQY
TRBV13	TRBJ1-4	ASSAQAGEKLF
TRBV9	TRBJ1-5	ASSVFGGDNQPQH
TRBV5-5	TRBJ1-1	ASITLNTEAF
TRBV5-1	TRBJ1-1	ARAWCVSNTEAF
TRBV30	TRBJ2-7	AWTEGLAGGVQY
TRBV21-1	TRBJ2-5	ASSIDRGETQY
TRBV7-6	TRBJ2-1	ASSLKGSGRNTYNEQF
TRBV28	TRBJ1-4	ASSLPTALEKLF
TRBV5-6	TRBJ1-5	ASTRGPNSNQPQH
TRBV11-2	TRBJ2-3	ASSLGLFETSGYTQY
TRBV28	TRBJ1-5	ASSSTGGIQPQH
TRBV28	TRBJ2-5	ASSGTPQETQY
TRBV7-6	TRBJ2-5	ASSLAPGVGETQY
TRBV28	TRBJ2-2	ASRQRENTGELF
TRBV30	TRBJ2-5	AWRGRLEYQETQY
TRBV5-4	TRBJ1-1	ASSLDRGAF
TRBV28	TRBJ2-5	ASSPGLAGGGETQY
TRBV6-5	TRBJ2-3	ASSGRGPDTQY
TRBV29-1	TRBJ2-1	SVSGVAGSYNEQF
TRBV5-1	TRBJ2-5	ASSLVGTSGSGETQY
TRBV7-9	TRBJ2-1	ASSFGREEQF
TRBV11-2	TRBJ2-7	ASSPGVGIYEQY